This T cell receptor (beta chain) was identified during a study of cytomegalovirus exposure and HLA in healthy donors. Background on the study: Researchers found that 81% of some 400 genotyped donors fell within the Caucasian-associated ancestry cluster.

Whole-study results and caveats: Later work showed greater clonal expansion in HLA-associated TCR beta chains than in equally common others. TCR beta chains numbering under 200 were designated cytomegalovirus-associated. For TCR beta chains, V- and J-gene trimming was later linked to a missense DCLRE1C variant.

Trimming took off 2 bases at V and 1 base at J, with 8 bases between the two ends. Germline V gene sequence: CDR1 MNHEY, CDR2 SMNVEV (reference sequence). The CDR3 totals 14 residues. About this clone itself: The antigen is not known.

PCR was performed using 60 Vbeta and 13 Jbeta primers. The data were produced by immunoSEQ multiplex PCR, yet TCRdb's version contains in-frame clones alone and is incomplete. This sample has about 61,000 clones, with around 90% found just once. This clonotype originated in a man younger than 40 in good health and CMV-seropositive. This chain uses TRBV27 with TRBJ1-1; D may be TRBD1 (5 bases). Sample: PBMCs. CDR3 residues: CASSLNRGNTEAFF. The CDR3 DNA is TGTGCCAGCAGTTTAAATAGGGGGAACACTGAAGCTTTCTTT.